These 18 T cell receptor beta chains were sequenced from one sample in a study of blood T cell repertoires in COVID-19. Profiling relied on immunoSEQ multiplex PCR, and the TCRdb table lists in-frame clones only, not all of them. The sample carries 120,000 to 150,000 clones, over 70% recorded once. The specimen was PBMCs or T cells enriched from blood (not recorded which). These receptors all come from a man in his fifties or sixties in a cohort exposed to, infected with or recovered from COVID-19 (not recorded which).

Remarks on this clone: Within the sample, other DNA sequences also encode this same CDR3. The chain joins TRBV28 to TRBJ1-5, with 7 bases that match TRBD1. Germline CDR1 and CDR2: MDHEN and SYDVKM. With V trimmed by 9 bases and J by 0 bases, 2 bases remained unmatched. This CDR3 comprises 13 residues. Here the CDR3 DNA reads TGTGCCAGTCGGACAGGTAGCAATCAGCCCCAGCATTTT. It encodes CASRTGSNQPQHF.

This rearrangement joins TRBV5-4 to TRBJ2-7, with D tentatively TRBD2 (5 bases). Trimming took 1 base from V and 0 from J, leaving 17 bases between them. The CDR3 runs to 17 residues. Germline V CDR1 and CDR2: SGHNT, YYREEE (reference sequence). This CDR3 is CASSLRPGSGYSYEQYF. In nucleotides, the CDR3 is TGTGCCAGCAGCTTGCGGCCCGGAAGCGGATACTCCTACGAGCAGTACTTC.

The genes are TRBV20-1 and TRBJ2-5; D possibly corresponds to TRBD1 (6 bases). CDR1 is DFQATT and CDR2 is SNEGSKA in the germline V gene (reference sequence). This CDR3 contains 15 residues. V lost 3 bases and J lost 1, with 15 bases in between. The CDR3 sequence is CSASVAQGTQETQYF. CDR3 DNA: TGCAGTGCTAGTGTTGCGCAGGGGACCCAAGAGACCCAGTACTTC.

This chain links TRBV25-1 with TRBJ2-3, with D tentatively TRBD1 (5 bases). This CDR3 is 15 amino acids long. Trimming took off 8 bases at V and 1 base at J, with 16 bases between the two ends. CDR1 is MGHDK and CDR2 is SYGVNS in the germline V gene. CDR3: CASEDIGLGTDTQYF. In DNA, the CDR3 is TGTGCCAGCGAGGACATAGGCCTTGGCACAGATACGCAGTATTTT.

This chain joins TRBV5-4 and TRBJ1-3, with TRBD1 identical over 7 bases. This CDR3 comprises 19 residues. J lost 0 bases, V lost 4 bases, and 16 bases had no gene match. Looked up from germline, CDR1 is SGHNT and CDR2 is YYREEE (reference sequence). The CDR3 loop reads CASSPKPGQTRSSGNTIYF. CDR3 bases: TGTGCCAGCAGCCCGAAACCGGGACAGACAAGAAGCTCTGGAAACACCATATATTTT.

The J gene is TRBJ2-2, the V gene TRBV5-6; TRBD2 matches 11 bases. V lost 4 bases, J lost 5 bases, and 4 bases stayed unmatched. Per germline, CDR1 SGHDT and CDR2 YYEEEE. CDR3 length: 15 amino acids. The CDR3 sequence is CASSLRLAGTGELFF. In DNA, the CDR3 is TGTGCCAGCAGCCTCAGACTAGCGGGAACCGGGGAGCTGTTTTTT.

This rearrangement joins TRBV12-3 or TRBV12-4 to TRBJ2-7; no firm D call. The CDR3 has 13 amino acids. Trimming took 10 bases from V and 5 from J, leaving 18 bases between them. CDR3 residues: CAIEQVLDHEQYF. The CDR3 DNA sequence: TGTGCCATCGAGCAAGTGCTAGACCACGAGCAGTACTTC.

The V and J genes are TRBV28 and TRBJ1-2; D gene uncertain. Germline V gene lookup returns CDR1 MDHEN and CDR2 SYDVKM. The CDR3 extends over 12 amino acids. V was pared by 3 bases and J by 8 bases, with 10 bases between. This CDR3 is CASSFIGVGYTF. The CDR3 nucleotides read TGTGCCAGCAGTTTCATCGGGGTAGGCTACACCTTC.

The chain is built from TRBV13 and TRBJ1-1, with a possible D match to TRBD1 (6 bases). Trimming stripped 5 bases from V and 3 bases from J, with 13 bases between. Per the germline V gene, CDR1 is PRHDT and CDR2 is FYEKMQ (reference sequence). The length of the CDR3 is 14 residues. CDR3 loop: CASSGQDSYTEAFF. The CDR3 nucleotides are TGTGCCAGCAGCGGCCAGGACAGTTACACTGAAGCTTTCTTT.

This sequence joins TRBV7-2 and TRBJ2-3; 10 bases match TRBD2. Germline V lookup: CDR1 SGHTA, CDR2 FQGNSA. The CDR3 runs to 17 residues. Trimming at V came to 0 bases and at J to 3 bases, leaving 6 bases not matched to a gene. CDR3 sequence (DNA): TGTGCCAGCAGCTTAGCGCTAGCGGGGGCAGGGACAGATACGCAGTATTTT. This gives the protein CASSLALAGAGTDTQYF.

This rearrangement joins TRBV10-3 to TRBJ2-3; the match to TRBD1 covers 8 bases. Per the germline V gene, CDR1 is ENHRY and CDR2 is SYGVKD. This CDR3 comprises 15 residues. Trimming removed 8 bases from V and 4 bases from J; junction bases left unmatched: 11. The CDR3 loop reads CAIAGQDKRSDTQYF. The CDR3 nucleotides are TGTGCCATCGCGGGACAGGACAAAAGATCAGATACGCAGTATTTT.

The chain joins TRBV30 to TRBJ1-2; D ambiguous. From germline, CDR1 is GTSNPN and CDR2 SVGIG (reference sequence). The CDR3 extends over 11 amino acids. Trimming removed 0 bases at V and 7 bases at J, with 6 bases between. The CDR3 DNA reads as TGTGCCTGGAGTGTGACGGGTGGCTACACCTTC. It is translated as CAWSVTGGYTF.

The gene calls are TRBV2 and TRBJ2-2, with 8 bases fitting TRBD1. The CDR3 loop spans 17 amino acids. Germline trimming cut 3 bases from V and 2 bases from J; bases unmatched to any gene: 8. Germline V lookup: CDR1 SNHLY, CDR2 FYNNEI. CDR3 sequence (DNA): TGTGCCAGCAGTGATCCGATACAGGGGGTTAACACCGGGGAGCTGTTTTTT. Protein: CASSDPIQGVNTGELFF.

The rearrangement links TRBV7-9 to TRBJ2-3, with D maybe TRBD1 (6 bases). V gave up 7 bases and J gave up 2 bases, with 16 bases separating them. The length of the CDR3 is 15 residues. Germline CDR1 SEHNR, CDR2 FQNEAQ (reference sequence). CDR3 bases: TGTGCCAGCATCTCAGGGGCTTCTATCACAGATACGCAGTATTTT. Its translation: CASISGASITDTQYF.

The gene calls are TRBV29-1 and TRBJ2-5; 7 bases line up with TRBD1. Germline V gives CDR1 SQVTM, CDR2 ANQGSEA. Trimming at V came to 7 bases and at J to 4 bases, leaving 6 bases not matched to a gene. The CDR3 spans 12 residues. In DNA form, the CDR3 reads TGCAGCGCTAGAGGGGGCATAGAGACCCAGTACTTC. The encoded protein is CSARGGIETQYF.

The chain carries TRBV18 and TRBJ2-7; 8 bases are shared with TRBD2. Germline V gene sequence: CDR1 KGHSH, CDR2 LQKENI. The CDR3 has 15 residues. With V trimmed by 2 bases and J by 0 bases, 3 bases remained unmatched. CDR3 nucleotides: TGTGCCAGCTCACCAGGCCTAGCGGGCTCCTACGAGCAGTACTTC. Amino acid sequence: CASSPGLAGSYEQYF. The variable domain in full, with the rest retrieved from reference TRBV18 and TRBJ2-7, is NAGVMQNPRHLVRRRGQEARLRCSPMKGHSHVYWYRQLPEEGLKFMVYLQKENIIDESGMPKERFSAEFPKEGPSILRIQQVVRGDSAAYFCASSPGLAGSYEQYFGPGTRLTVT.

V and J are TRBV10-1 and TRBJ2-1, with 14 positions matching TRBD2. Germline CDR1 is WNHNN and CDR2 is SYGVQD (reference sequence). V lost 8 bases, J lost 0 bases, and 9 bases stayed unmatched. The length of the CDR3 is 18 residues. This chain's CDR3 is CASHGGLAGGSSYNEQFF. The CDR3 region has the DNA TGCGCCAGCCACGGTGGACTAGCGGGAGGCAGCTCCTACAATGAGCAGTTCTTC.

This chain connects TRBV6-5 to TRBJ2-5; a possible D gene is TRBD1 (5 bases). The germline V and J ends were trimmed by 2 bases and 5 bases, with 9 bases remaining between them. CDR3 length: 13 residues. In germline, CDR1 is MNHEY, CDR2 SVGAGI. The CDR3: CASSYEHRETQYF. The DNA for the CDR3 is TGTGCCAGCAGTTACGAACACAGGGAGACCCAGTACTTC.